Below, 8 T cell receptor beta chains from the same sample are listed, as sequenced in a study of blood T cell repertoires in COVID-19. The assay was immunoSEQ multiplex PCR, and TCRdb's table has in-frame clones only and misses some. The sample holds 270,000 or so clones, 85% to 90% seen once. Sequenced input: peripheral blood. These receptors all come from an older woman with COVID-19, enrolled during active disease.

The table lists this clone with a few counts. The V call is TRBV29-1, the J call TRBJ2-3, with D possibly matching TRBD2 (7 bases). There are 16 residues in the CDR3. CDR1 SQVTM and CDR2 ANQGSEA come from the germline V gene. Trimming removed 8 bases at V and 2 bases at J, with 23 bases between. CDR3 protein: CSTSVGWGGDTDTQYF. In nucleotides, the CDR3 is TGCAGCACCTCCGTTGGATGGGGGGGCGACACAGATACGCAGTATTTT.

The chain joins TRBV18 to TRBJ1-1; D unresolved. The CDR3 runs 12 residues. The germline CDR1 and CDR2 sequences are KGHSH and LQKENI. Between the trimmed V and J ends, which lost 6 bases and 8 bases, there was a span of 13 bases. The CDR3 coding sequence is TGTGCCAGCTCGGTGGGAGGGAGGGAAGCTTTCTTT. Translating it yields CASSVGGREAFF.

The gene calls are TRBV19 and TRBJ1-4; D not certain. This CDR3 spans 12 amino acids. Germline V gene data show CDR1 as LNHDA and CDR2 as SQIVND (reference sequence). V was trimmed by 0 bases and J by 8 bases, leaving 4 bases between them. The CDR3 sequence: CASSIDREKLFF. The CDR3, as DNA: TGTGCCAGTAGTATAGATCGGGAAAAACTGTTTTTT.

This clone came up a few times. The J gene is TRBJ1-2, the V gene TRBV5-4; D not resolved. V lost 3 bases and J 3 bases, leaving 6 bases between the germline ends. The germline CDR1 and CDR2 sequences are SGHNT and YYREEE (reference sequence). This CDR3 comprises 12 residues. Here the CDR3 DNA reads TGTGCCAGCAGCTCAGATTACTATGGCTACACCTTC. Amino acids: CASSSDYYGYTF.

CDR3 nucleotides: TGTGCCAGCTCACCAGGGGGGGCGACGAACACTGAAGCTTTCTTT. Its protein product is CASSPGGATNTEAFF. The chain combines TRBV18 with TRBJ1-1; TRBD1 might be the D (6 bases). The V end was cut by 2 bases, the J end by 1 base, with 11 bases between. CDR1 is KGHSH and CDR2 is LQKENI in the germline V gene. This CDR3 spans 15 amino acids.

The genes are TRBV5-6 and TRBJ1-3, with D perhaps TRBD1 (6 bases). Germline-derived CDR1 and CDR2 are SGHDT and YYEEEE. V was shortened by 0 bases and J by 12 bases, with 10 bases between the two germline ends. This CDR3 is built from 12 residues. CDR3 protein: CASSLAGQNIYF. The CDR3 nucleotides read TGTGCCAGCAGCTTGGCCGGACAGAACATATATTTT.

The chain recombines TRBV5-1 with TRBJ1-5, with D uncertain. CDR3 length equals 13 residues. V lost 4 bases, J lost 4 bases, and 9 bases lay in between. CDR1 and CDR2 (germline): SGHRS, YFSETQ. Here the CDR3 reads CASSMGTNQPQHF. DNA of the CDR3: TGCGCCAGCAGCATGGGCACAAATCAGCCCCAGCATTTT.

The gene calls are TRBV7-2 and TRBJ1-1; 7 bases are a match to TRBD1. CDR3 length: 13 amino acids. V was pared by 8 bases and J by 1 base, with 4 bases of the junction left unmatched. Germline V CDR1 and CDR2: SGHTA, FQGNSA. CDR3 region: CASRQGSNTEAFF. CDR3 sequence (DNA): TGTGCCAGCCGACAGGGCTCGAACACTGAAGCTTTCTTT.